This section outlines one T cell receptor (beta chain) sequence together with its context. Its antigen is not known. With 60 Vbeta and 13 Jbeta primers, the PCR was carried out. The method was immunoSEQ multiplex PCR; TCRdb's version includes in-frame clones alone and lacks a portion of them. The data hold more than 80,000 clones, with about three quarters observed a single time. This specimen comes from a study of cytomegalovirus exposure and HLA in healthy donors. Across the whole study: A prior study identified 117 million unique TCR beta sequences from 200 million or so T cells.

The CDR3 length is 15 residues. From germline, CDR1 is LNHDA and CDR2 SQIVND (reference sequence). Trimming at V came to 5 bases and at J to 7 bases, leaving 13 bases not matched to a gene. General study points: Reports described diagnosis of cytomegalovirus status by the classifier as highly specific and sensitive.

This chain links TRBV19 with TRBJ2-5; TRBD1 agrees at 7 bases. The sequence was obtained from a woman aged 45-65 years in good health and CMV-seropositive. Sequencing used PBMCs. The CDR3: CASSLNAGGKGTQYF. The CDR3 nucleotides read TGTGCCAGTAGTCTCAATGCAGGGGGAAAGGGGACCCAGTACTTC.